This T cell receptor beta chain was sequenced for a study of Ad26.COV2.S vaccination and SARS-CoV-2 variants. Study information: The authors gave Ad26.COV2.S intramuscularly, either once or twice 56 days apart.

As for treatment: roughly 20 received Ad26.COV2.S at low or high dose, single or two shots; five or six received placebo; per-sample allocation not given. Each sample was drawn 63 days after the first injection (of vaccine or placebo). The repertoire was sequenced with immunoSEQ multiplex PCR; TCRdb's copy has only in-frame clones and lacks some. The profile shows about 400,000 clones, approximately 89% of them singletons. Unmatched junction bases numbered 5, after V lost 3 bases and J lost 1 base. Per germline, CDR1 MNHEY and CDR2 SMNVEV (reference sequence). This CDR3 comprises 16 residues. This receptor was obtained from a person between 18 and 65 years old who received the Ad26.COV2.S COVID-19 vaccine or a placebo. The V and J genes are TRBV27 and TRBJ2-7; 11 positions agree with TRBD2. The sample in question was peripheral blood, obtained in a trial of Ad26.COV2.S vaccine versus placebo. The CDR3 DNA reads as TGTGCCAGCAGTTTCCTTGGGACTAGCGGTTCCTACGAGCAGTACTTC. Translating gives CASSFLGTSGSYEQYF.